This T cell receptor beta chain was sequenced during a study of blood T cell repertoires in COVID-19. Study information: Spain, Italy and the United States supplied samples that represented acute and convalescent COVID-19.

The CDR3 consists of 15 residues. V was trimmed by 2 bases and J by 3 bases, leaving 11 bases between them. CDR1 MNHEY and CDR2 SVGEGT come from the germline V gene. Sequencing used immunoSEQ multiplex PCR; TCRdb keeps in-frame clones, though not all of them. The sample has around 250,000 clones, roughly 80% seen once. Participants came from about 24 US areas, aged about 18 to 100 years. Sequencing used PBMCs or T cells enriched from blood (not recorded which). The J gene is TRBJ1-5, the V gene TRBV6-2 or TRBV6-3, with D tentatively TRBD1 (5 bases). This clonotype was obtained from a man between 25 and 39 years old with acute COVID-19. The CDR3 DNA is TGTGCCAGCAGTTACGCCGCTGGGGCCAATCAGCCCCAGCATTTT. This sequence encodes CASSYAAGANQPQHF.